Given below is one TCR beta chain in context. The CDR3 is 15 residues long. V dropped 2 bases and J dropped 2; count of bases not matched to a gene: 6. CDR1 and CDR2 from the germline V gene are MDHEN and SYDVKM. This sample is part of a study of blood T cell repertoires in COVID-19. Across the whole study: Both acute and convalescent COVID-19 samples were obtained from the United States, Italy and Spain.

Study processing details: How many nucleated cells were present was estimated from reference gene primer amplification. Here immunoSEQ multiplex PCR was the method, and the copy in TCRdb shows in-frame clones only, minus some. The V and J calls and clone size come from that table; D and trimming were worked out from the DNA. The sample holds a few hundred thousand clones, over 75% seen once. The V call is TRBV28, the J call TRBJ2-7; 7 bases agree with TRBD1. Specimen: peripheral blood. The sequence was obtained from a human donor with COVID-19, enrolled during active disease. The donor label of this sample is uncertain. The chain's CDR3 is CASSLPGGSTYEQYF. CDR3 coding DNA: TGTGCCAGCAGTTTACCAGGGGGAAGTACCTACGAGCAGTACTTC.